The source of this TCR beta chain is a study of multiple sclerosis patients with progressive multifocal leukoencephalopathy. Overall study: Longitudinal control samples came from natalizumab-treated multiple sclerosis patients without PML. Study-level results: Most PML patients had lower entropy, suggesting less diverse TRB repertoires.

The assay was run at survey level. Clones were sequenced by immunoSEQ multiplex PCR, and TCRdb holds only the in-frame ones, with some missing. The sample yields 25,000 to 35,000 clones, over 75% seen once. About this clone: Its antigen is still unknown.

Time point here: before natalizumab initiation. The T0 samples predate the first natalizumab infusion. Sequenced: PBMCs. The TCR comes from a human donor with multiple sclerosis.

For the CDR3, the DNA is TGTGCCAGCCGGGCCGGGGGGGGACGCTACGAGCAGTACTTC. Encoded protein: CASRAGGGRYEQYF. V and J are TRBV7-2 and TRBJ2-7, with TRBD2 matching over 8 bases. Germline V CDR1 and CDR2: SGHTA, FQGNSA. The CDR3 contains 14 residues. Trimming removed 8 bases from V and 3 bases from J; junction bases left unmatched: 9.